The 17 T cell receptor beta chains reported below all come from one sample, sequenced in a study of T-cell memory formation after mild COVID-19 (dated by TCRdb to about 2021). Libraries came from 5' RACE. This sample was sequenced with an Illumina NovaSeq 6000. In-frame beta chains were kept once TCRdb had trimmed the public reads at Q25 with fastp and called clones with MiXCR. Each CDR3 protein appears once, grouped with its most common genes and DNA. In this sample the table shows under 300,000 distinct CDR3 sequences, 16% of which occur a single time. The leading ten clones occupy roughly 20% of the sample. Material: PBMCs or a T cell subset sorted from them (not recorded which). The receptors come from a man in his late teens or twenties who had mild COVID-19 (a few samples of this study predate the infection). The sample titles of this study are shuffled in the database, so cell type and time point are left out; the donor was told from shared clones.

This clonotype was seen ten or more times. The V and J genes are TRBV7-6 and TRBJ1-2; TRBD1 aligns across 7 bases. The germline V gene has CDR1 SGHVS and CDR2 FNYEAQ. The J segment lost 2 bases and the V segment lost 5 bases, leaving 2 bases of the junction unmatched. The CDR3 extends over 13 amino acids. The DNA of the CDR3 is TGTGCCAGCAGCCGGGGACAGAACTATGGCTACACCTTC. Its translation is CASSRGQNYGYTF.

The rearrangement links TRBV11-2 to TRBJ2-3; D gene uncertain. V was shortened by 3 bases and J by 4 bases, with 11 bases between the two germline ends. This CDR3 spans 14 amino acids. Germline-derived CDR1 and CDR2 are SGHAT and FQNNGV. CDR3 sequence: CASSFIIAADTQYF. In DNA, the CDR3 is TGTGCCAGCAGCTTCATAATTGCGGCAGATACGCAGTATTTT.

The chain employs TRBV9 and TRBJ2-3; either TRBD1 or TRBD2 may supply D (5 bases each). Trimming took off 0 bases at V and 3 bases at J, with 11 bases between the two ends. In germline, CDR1 is SGDLS, CDR2 YYNGEE. The CDR3 totals 15 residues. This CDR3 is CASSVGGRWTDTQYF. The CDR3 region has the DNA TGTGCCAGCAGCGTAGGGGGGAGATGGACAGATACGCAGTATTTT.

The chain combines TRBV15 with TRBJ2-7; 7 bases are shared with TRBD1. This CDR3 has 14 amino acids. CDR1 and CDR2 from the germline V gene are LNHNV and YYDKDF (reference sequence). With 3 bases clipped from V and 2 bases from J, the junction kept 4 bases outside the gene matches. CDR3 DNA: TGTGCCACCAGCAGGACAGGGAGTCCCTACGAGCAGTACTTC. It yields the protein CATSRTGSPYEQYF. The full variable domain, in which reference TRBV15 and TRBJ2-7 provide the parts outside the CDR3, is DAMVIQNPRYQVTQFGKPVTLSCSQTLNHNVMYWYQQKSSQAPKLLFHYYDKDFNNEADTPDNFQSRRPNTSFCFLDIRSPGLGDTAMYLCATSRTGSPYEQYFGPGTRLTVT.

This clonotype turned up a few times. In DNA form, the CDR3 reads TGTGCCAGCAGTGGAGGGACAAGGGGAGGGGAGCAGTACGTC. Its protein is CASSGGTRGGEQYV. V and J are TRBV2 and TRBJ2-7; TRBD2 is a possible D gene (7 bases). Between the trimmed V and J ends, which lost 4 bases and 7 bases, there was a span of 17 bases. The CDR3 totals 14 residues. Germline V gene lookup returns CDR1 SNHLY and CDR2 FYNNEI.

The chain links TRBV21-1 to TRBJ2-5. TRBV21-1 is deemed a pseudogene. The CDR3 is made up of 13 amino acids. The CDR3 region has the DNA TGTGCCAGCAGCAAACCGGGGGAAGAGACCCAGTACTTC. It specifies CASSKPGEETQYF.

The genes are TRBV6-1 and TRBJ2-7, with D tentatively TRBD1 or TRBD2 (6 bases each). Germline V gene data show CDR1 as MNHNS and CDR2 as SASEGT. Trimming left V 8 bases short and J 3 bases short, with 11 bases between. This CDR3 comprises 12 residues. Here the CDR3 DNA reads TGTGCCAGCTCCCGGGGGCTCTACGAGCAGTACGTC. This translates into CASSRGLYEQYV.

This clonotype appeared a few times. V gene TRBV20-1 combines with J gene TRBJ1-1; the match to TRBD1 covers 9 bases. V gave up 1 base and J gave up 4 bases; unmatched junction bases: 7. This CDR3 region has 15 residues. Germline CDR1 reads DFQATT; CDR2 reads SNEGSKA (reference sequence). The chain's CDR3 is CSARASDRGGTEAFF. The CDR3, as DNA: TGCAGTGCTAGAGCTTCGGACAGGGGTGGCACTGAAGCTTTCTTT.

This clonotype was counted ten times or more. The genes are TRBV7-2 and TRBJ1-5; perhaps TRBD1 as D (6 bases). V lost 5 bases, J lost 3 bases, and 14 bases lay in between. The germline CDR1 and CDR2 sequences are SGHTA and FQGNSA. The length of the CDR3 is 15 residues. This chain's CDR3 is CASSLTGTNNQPQHF. The CDR3 DNA reads TGTGCCAGCAGCCTCACCGGGACAAACAATCAGCCCCAGCATTTT.

The chain has TRBV29-1 and TRBJ2-7, with no clear D. Germline CDR1 is SQVTM and CDR2 is ANQGSEA. V was trimmed by 7 bases and J by 3 bases, leaving 16 bases between them. There are 13 residues in the CDR3. The chain's CDR3 is CSAELRPFYEQYF. CDR3 DNA: TGCAGCGCTGAGTTACGACCATTCTACGAGCAGTACTTC.

This clonotype was counted ten times or more. This chain links TRBV5-1 with TRBJ1-1; tentative D call: TRBD1 (6 bases). CDR3 length equals 16 residues. V was trimmed by 0 bases and J by 3 bases, leaving 15 bases between them. Germline CDR1 is SGHRS and CDR2 is YFSETQ. CDR3: CASSLERGLRDTEAFF. The CDR3 DNA is TGCGCCAGCAGCTTGGAACGGGGGCTCAGGGACACTGAAGCTTTCTTT.

V gene TRBV7-2 combines with J gene TRBJ1-4; 7 bases line up with TRBD1. The CDR3 totals 13 residues. CDR1 and CDR2 (germline): SGHTA, FQGNSA. Trimming cost V 8 bases and J 8 bases; bases outside gene matches: 8. CDR3: CASGKGAREKLFF. DNA of the CDR3: TGTGCCAGCGGAAAGGGGGCTAGGGAAAAACTGTTTTTT.

The J gene is TRBJ1-1, the V gene TRBV18, with D maybe TRBD1 (5 bases). This CDR3 has 15 amino acids. V was cut by 4 bases and J by 6 bases, with 18 bases left in between. Per germline, CDR1 KGHSH and CDR2 LQKENI. This chain's CDR3 is CASSLSAGNFAEAFF. In DNA form, the CDR3 reads TGTGCCAGCTCACTGTCAGCAGGGAACTTCGCTGAAGCTTTCTTT.

Only a few counts were recorded for this clonotype. J is TRBJ2-3 and V is TRBV7-2; 10 bases match TRBD2. V dropped 6 bases and J dropped 4; count of bases not matched to a gene: 10. This CDR3 contains 16 residues. Germline V gene data show CDR1 as SGHTA and CDR2 as FQGNSA. The CDR3 reads CASRPSLAGAPDTQYF. DNA of the CDR3: TGTGCCAGCAGGCCGAGCCTAGCGGGGGCCCCAGATACGCAGTATTTT.

A few counts support this clonotype. The chain uses TRBV10-3 and TRBJ1-1; 7 nucleotides line up with TRBD1. Trimming cost V 4 bases and J 1 base; bases outside gene matches: 6. This CDR3 region has 15 residues. CDR1 is ENHRY, CDR2 SYGVKD, per germline. CDR3 region: CAISVSPGGNTEAFF. In DNA form, the CDR3 reads TGTGCCATCAGTGTATCGCCAGGGGGGAACACTGAAGCTTTCTTT.

CDR3 bases: TGCGCCAGCAGCCTTACTAGCGGGGGAGACACAGATACGCAGTATTTT. The encoded protein is CASSLTSGGDTDTQYF. V gene TRBV4-3 combines with J gene TRBJ2-3; 11 bases match TRBD2. The CDR3 runs to 16 residues. Germline lookup yields CDR1 LGHNA and CDR2 YSLEER. V lost 4 bases and J lost 2; bases outside the gene matches: 5.

This clonotype appeared a few times. The chain combines TRBV7-6 with TRBJ2-3; TRBD1 might be the D (5 bases). Per the germline V gene, CDR1 is SGHVS and CDR2 is FNYEAQ. The CDR3 totals 13 residues. Trimming cost V 5 bases and J 3 bases, with 9 bases left between them. CDR3 sequence (DNA): TGTGCCAGCAGCCCCAGGGCGACAGATACGCAGTATTTT. It codes for CASSPRATDTQYF. The variable domain in full, with the rest retrieved from reference TRBV7-6 and TRBJ2-3, is GAGVSQSPRYKVTKRGQDVALRCDPISGHVSLYWYRQALGQGPEFLTYFNYEAQQDKSGLPNDRFSAERPEGSISTLTIQRTEQRDSAMYRCASSPRATDTQYFGPGTRLTVL.